This T cell receptor beta chain was retrieved from a study of T cell responses to AZD1222 COVID-19 vaccine. Overall study results and limits: Spike-specific TCR repertoires showed rising breadth and depth after two AZD1222 doses. Donors were largely white British and mainly female; clonal diversity was possibly underestimated. The number of AZD1222 recipients seropositive at baseline was only five or six.

The length of the CDR3 is 15 residues. Trimming stripped 4 bases from V and 1 base from J, with 12 bases between. Germline-derived CDR1 and CDR2 are MNHEY and SVGAGI. Only in-frame clones appear in the TCRdb table, and some are missing; sequencing was by immunoSEQ multiplex PCR. In the table there are roughly 150,000 clones, more than 85% of which are singletons. Note on this clone: The antigen remains undetermined.

This rearrangement joins TRBV6-5 to TRBJ2-3; D call uncertain. Sequences were derived from peripheral blood, sampled on day 0 of AZD1222 vaccination. This clonotype originated in an adult in good health. DNA for the CDR3: TGTGCCAGCAGTTTAAGGGTATGGGGCACAGATACGCAGTATTTT. Translated, it gives CASSLRVWGTDTQYF.